This T cell receptor beta chain was retrieved from a study of somatic mutations in cytotoxic T cells in rheumatoid arthritis. The sample holds a few counts of this clone. V dropped 6 bases and J dropped 0; count of bases not matched to a gene: 5. Germline V CDR1 and CDR2: ENHRY, SYGVKD. The CDR3 has 15 amino acids. Data came from immunoSEQ multiplex PCR; TCRdb stores just in-frame clones and leaves some out. Altogether 20,000 or so clones are present, roughly 80% being singletons, with the ten largest covering more than 7%. Sequenced: CD8+ T cells sorted from blood. The receptor was derived from an adult with rheumatoid arthritis. The chain couples TRBV10-3 to TRBJ1-3; 7 bases align to TRBD1. CDR3: CAIREGAISGNTIYF. DNA for the CDR3: TGTGCCATCAGAGAGGGGGCCATCTCTGGAAACACCATATATTTT.